This T cell receptor beta chain was recorded in a study of blood T cell repertoires in COVID-19. Overall study: In each case, the material was cDNA or gDNA derived from T cells, B-cell-depleted T cells, or PBMCs.

This clone has a single count. The CDR3 runs to 14 residues. Trimming left V 4 bases short and J 0 bases short, with 9 bases between. Per the germline V gene, CDR1 is SNHLY and CDR2 is FYNNEI. The protocol was immunoSEQ multiplex PCR, while the TCRdb copy is restricted to in-frame clones and leaves out a portion. Of about 220,000 clones detected, roughly 88% appear once; the ten largest clones hold less than 4.5%. Material for sequencing was PBMCs or T cells enriched from blood (not recorded which). The receptor's source is a woman aged 40 to 50 with acute COVID-19. This chain connects TRBV2 to TRBJ1-1; D is uncertain. This chain's CDR3 is CASSGAGMNTEAFF. The CDR3 DNA reads as TGTGCCAGCAGTGGCGCAGGTATGAACACTGAAGCTTTCTTT.